Listed below are T cell receptor beta chains from one sample, sequenced in a study of cytomegalovirus exposure and HLA in healthy donors. Sequenced by immunoSEQ multiplex PCR; TCRdb stores in-frame clones only, minus some. The table includes under 300,000 clones, about 66% detected once. Material: PBMCs. These receptor sequences come from a female donor in good health and CMV-seronegative. CDR3s include the opening cysteine and the closing phenylalanine or tryptophan. D genes are given only for firm matches. Rows may omit the clone size; those that give it use once, few, many or a size class.

V	D	J	size	CDR3	DNA
TRBV27	NA	TRBJ1-6	NA	CASSVEDNSPLHF	TGTGCCAGCAGCGTAGAGGATAATTCACCCCTCCACTTT
TRBV7-2	NA	TRBJ2-1	once	CASSRGQSSYNEQFF	TGTGCCAGCAGCCGAGGACAGAGCTCCTACAATGAGCAGTTCTTC
TRBV10-1	NA	TRBJ2-1	few	CASSDWQASYNEQFF	TGCGCCAGCAGTGATTGGCAGGCCTCCTACAATGAGCAGTTCTTC
TRBV11-2	TRBD2	TRBJ2-5	NA	CASSLGGLAETQYF	TGTGCCAGCAGCTTAGGGGGACTAGCGGAGACCCAGTACTTC
TRBV4-1	TRBD2	TRBJ2-1	NA	CASSLGTSGAYNEQFF	TGCGCCAGCAGCCTTGGGACTAGCGGAGCCTACAATGAGCAGTTCTTC
TRBV11-2	TRBD1	TRBJ1-4	NA	CASSLPRQGGSWEKLFF	TGTGCCAGCAGCTTACCCCGACAGGGGGGCTCTTGGGAAAAACTGTTTTTT
TRBV5-1	TRBD2	TRBJ2-5	NA	CASSPLPRTSGRGETQYF	TGCGCCAGCAGCCCGTTACCCAGGACTAGCGGGAGGGGAGAGACCCAGTACTTC
TRBV6-1	TRBD2	TRBJ2-7	NA	CASQSGRISYEQYF	TGTGCCAGCCAGAGCGGGAGGATCTCCTACGAGCAGTACTTC
TRBV4-1	NA	TRBJ2-7	few	CASSQESTLDEQYF	TGCGCCAGCAGCCAAGAGAGTACCCTGGACGAGCAGTACTTC
TRBV28	TRBD1	TRBJ2-3	once	CASSLRDRDHNTQYF	TGTGCCAGCAGCCTCCGGGACAGGGACCACAATACGCAGTATTTT
TRBV19	NA	TRBJ1-1	few	CASTQGITEAFF	TGTGCCAGCACGCAGGGAATCACTGAAGCTTTCTTT
TRBV9	TRBD2	TRBJ2-1	few	CASSVVSSGSSYNEQFF	TGTGCCAGCAGCGTAGTCTCGAGCGGGAGTTCCTACAATGAGCAGTTCTTC
TRBV5-1	NA	TRBJ1-4	NA	CASSLPEQVLNEKLFF	TGCGCCAGCAGCTTGCCGGAACAGGTTCTTAATGAAAAACTGTTTTTT
TRBV9	NA	TRBJ1-2	once	CASSVSGLYGYTF	TGTGCCAGCAGCGTTTCAGGGCTATATGGCTACACCTTC
TRBV28	NA	TRBJ2-7	NA	CACQGGYEQYF	TGTGCCTGTCAGGGCGGCTACGAGCAGTACTTC
TRBV11-3	NA	TRBJ2-3	NA	CASSLERTQYF	TGTGCCAGCAGCTTAGAGCGTACGCAGTATTTT
TRBV7-9	TRBD1	TRBJ1-1	NA	CASSSPLTGLSTEAFF	TGTGCCAGCAGCTCCCCTTTGACAGGGTTGAGCACTGAAGCTTTCTTT
TRBV30	NA	TRBJ1-2	NA	CAWNPEREVGGYTF	TGTGCCTGGAACCCGGAACGGGAAGTCGGCGGCTACACCTTC
TRBV9	TRBD2	TRBJ2-1	NA	CASSLQTTSGNYNEQFF	TGTGCCAGCAGCCTTCAGACGACTAGCGGGAACTACAATGAGCAGTTCTTC
TRBV15	TRBD2	TRBJ2-7	NA	CATSRGVSPGLAKTLRNEQYF	TGTGCCACCAGCAGAGGCGTGTCACCGGGACTAGCGAAAACCTTGAGGAACGAGCAGTACTTC
TRBV2	TRBD2	TRBJ2-7	few	CASGTSASSYEQYF	TGTGCCAGCGGGACTAGCGCCTCCTCCTACGAGCAGTACTTC
TRBV6-5	TRBD1	TRBJ1-4	NA	CASSLNDRVNEKLFF	TGTGCCAGCAGCCTAAACGACAGGGTTAATGAAAAACTGTTTTTT
TRBV4-1	NA	TRBJ1-4	NA	CASSQGFRPEKLFF	TGCGCCAGCAGCCAAGGATTCAGGCCTGAAAAACTGTTTTTT
TRBV19	TRBD2	TRBJ2-3	NA	CASSIGGSASGPGDTQYF	TGTGCCAGTAGTATAGGGGGGTCGGCTAGCGGACCGGGGGATACGCAGTATTTT
TRBV14	NA	TRBJ2-7	NA	CASSQGQYSYEQYF	TGTGCCAGCAGCCAAGGACAGTACTCCTACGAGCAGTACTTC
TRBV7-9	NA	TRBJ2-6	NA	CSSSLWWGGPSGANVLTF	TGTTCCAGCAGCTTATGGTGGGGCGGACCCTCTGGGGCCAACGTCCTGACTTTC
TRBV11-2	NA	TRBJ1-3	few	CASSPRSGAFSGNTIYF	TGTGCCAGCAGCCCTAGGAGTGGCGCTTTCTCTGGAAACACCATATATTTT
TRBV6-1	NA	TRBJ2-7	NA	CASSDFSGISYEQYF	TGTGCCAGCAGTGATTTTAGCGGAATCTCCTACGAGCAGTACTTC
TRBV7-2	NA	TRBJ2-7	NA	CASSLPYSLEQYF	TGTGCCAGCAGCTTACCTTATTCTCTCGAGCAGTACTTC
TRBV9	NA	TRBJ2-3	NA	CASSPHSSTDTQYF	TGTGCCAGCAGCCCACACAGTAGCACAGATACGCAGTATTTT
TRBV7-9	TRBD2	TRBJ2-3	NA	CASRTERDPSTDTQYF	TGTGCCAGCAGGACAGAGCGGGATCCAAGCACAGATACGCAGTATTTT
TRBV29-1	NA	TRBJ1-2	NA	CSVERRGLLYGYTF	TGCAGCGTTGAGCGTAGAGGGCTCCTCTATGGCTACACCTTC
TRBV14	TRBD2	TRBJ2-5	few	CASSQSGTSGSPQYF	TGTGCCAGCAGCCAATCCGGGACTAGCGGGAGCCCCCAGTACTTC
TRBV2	NA	TRBJ2-5	NA	CASSGQASSNQETQYF	TGTGCCAGCAGTGGCCAGGCTAGCAGCAACCAAGAGACCCAGTACTTC
TRBV11-2	TRBD1	TRBJ2-7	NA	CASRGGQGASYEQYF	TGTGCCAGCAGAGGGGGACAGGGCGCCTCCTACGAGCAGTACTTC
TRBV5-1	NA	TRBJ2-5	NA	CASSLGRGEETQYF	TGCGCCAGCAGCTTGGGTCGAGGAGAAGAGACCCAGTACTTC
TRBV18	TRBD2	TRBJ2-3	NA	CASSPLGTSGSKTDTQYF	TGTGCCAGCTCACCACTTGGGACTAGCGGGAGCAAAACAGATACGCAGTATTTT
TRBV29-1	TRBD2	TRBJ2-1	NA	CSVVVLAVVNEQFF	TGCAGCGTTGTGGTACTAGCGGTGGTCAATGAGCAGTTCTTC
TRBV14	TRBD2	TRBJ2-3	once	CASSPGLAGRYTDTQYF	TGTGCCAGCAGCCCGGGACTAGCGGGTCGGTACACAGATACGCAGTATTTT
TRBV27	NA	TRBJ1-5	NA	CASGRVLHQPQHF	TGTGCCAGCGGGAGGGTCCTACATCAGCCCCAGCATTTT
TRBV10-3	TRBD1	TRBJ2-7	NA	CAIRGDSTYEQYF	TGTGCCATCAGGGGGGACAGCACCTACGAGCAGTACTTC
TRBV5-1	NA	TRBJ2-1	NA	CASSPFPPPSVYNEQFF	TGCGCCAGCAGCCCCTTTCCCCCCCCTAGCGTATACAATGAGCAGTTCTTC
TRBV6-5	NA	TRBJ1-6	NA	CASSYSLYNSPLYF	TGTGCCAGCAGTTACAGCCTCTATAATTCACCCCTCTACTTT
TRBV28	TRBD1	TRBJ2-7	NA	CASSLFDRGSGEQYF	TGTGCCAGCAGTTTATTTGACAGGGGCTCTGGCGAGCAGTACTTC
TRBV28	NA	TRBJ1-5	NA	CASSSRVGSNQPQHF	TGTGCCAGCAGTAGCAGGGTTGGTAGCAATCAGCCCCAGCATTTT
TRBV7-2	NA	TRBJ1-2	NA	CASSLASANYGYTF	TGTGCCAGCAGCTTAGCTTCGGCTAACTATGGCTACACCTTC
TRBV7-6	NA	TRBJ2-7	NA	CASSLGALGSSYEQYF	TGTGCCAGCAGCTTAGGAGCACTGGGGAGCTCCTACGAGCAGTACTTC
TRBV15	NA	TRBJ2-1	NA	CATSRGAGGMAYNEQFF	TGTGCCACCAGCAGAGGAGCCGGAGGGATGGCCTACAATGAGCAGTTCTTC
TRBV7-6	NA	TRBJ2-7	NA	CASSLGPSTYEQYF	TGTGCCAGCAGCTTAGGGCCTAGCACCTACGAGCAGTACTTC
TRBV2	TRBD1	TRBJ2-7	NA	CASSVPGGLYEQYF	TGTGCCAGCAGTGTACCAGGGGGCCTCTACGAGCAGTACTTC
TRBV6-1	NA	TRBJ2-1	NA	CASSLSGTYNEQFF	TGTGCCAGCAGCCTTAGCGGAACCTACAATGAGCAGTTCTTC
TRBV27	TRBD2	TRBJ2-1	few	CASSLAIAGGSYNEQFF	TGTGCCAGCAGTTTAGCTATAGCGGGAGGATCCTACAATGAGCAGTTCTTC
TRBV6-1	NA	TRBJ2-5	NA	CASSEGRRGQYF	TGTGCCAGCAGTGAAGGGCGGAGGGGCCAGTACTTC
TRBV28	NA	TRBJ1-1	NA	CASSSLMAGGTEAFF	TGTGCCAGCAGTTCCCTGATGGCAGGAGGAACTGAAGCTTTCTTT